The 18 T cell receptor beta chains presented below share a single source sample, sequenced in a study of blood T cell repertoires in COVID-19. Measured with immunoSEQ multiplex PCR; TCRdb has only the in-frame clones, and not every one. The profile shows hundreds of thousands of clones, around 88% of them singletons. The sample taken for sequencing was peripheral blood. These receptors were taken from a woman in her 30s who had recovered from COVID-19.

CDR3 in DNA: TGTGCCAGCAGCCCATCCCAAGGGGATTTGCAGTTCTTC. Translated, it gives CASSPSQGDLQFF. The chain uses TRBV7-3 and TRBJ2-1, with D possibly matching TRBD1 (5 bases). Germline loops: CDR1 SGHTA, CDR2 FQGTGA. The CDR3 has 13 residues. V shed 5 bases and J shed 12 bases, with 17 bases lying between them.

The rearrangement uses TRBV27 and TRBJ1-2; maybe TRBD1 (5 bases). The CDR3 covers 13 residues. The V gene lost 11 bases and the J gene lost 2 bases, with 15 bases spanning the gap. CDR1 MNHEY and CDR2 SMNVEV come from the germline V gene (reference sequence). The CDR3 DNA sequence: TGTGCCCTTCTCCGGGGGGGGAACTATGGCTACACCTTC. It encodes CALLRGGNYGYTF.

Here the CDR3 DNA reads TGTGCCAGCAGCCCTAGCGGGGGCCAATACAATGAGCAGTTCTTC. Its protein product is CASSPSGGQYNEQFF. The chain recombines TRBV5-4 with TRBJ2-1; the match to TRBD2 covers 10 bases. This CDR3 is built from 15 residues. Germline V CDR1 and CDR2: SGHNT, YYREEE (reference sequence). V was clipped by 4 bases and J by 4 bases; unmatched bases: 5.

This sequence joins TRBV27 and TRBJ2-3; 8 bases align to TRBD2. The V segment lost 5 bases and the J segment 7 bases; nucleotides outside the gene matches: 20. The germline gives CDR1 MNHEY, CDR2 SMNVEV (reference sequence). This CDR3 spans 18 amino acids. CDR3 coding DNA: TGTGCCAGCAGTCCGCTTTTCGGTGAGAGCGGGGGAGGGAATACGCAGTATTTT. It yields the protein CASSPLFGESGGGNTQYF.

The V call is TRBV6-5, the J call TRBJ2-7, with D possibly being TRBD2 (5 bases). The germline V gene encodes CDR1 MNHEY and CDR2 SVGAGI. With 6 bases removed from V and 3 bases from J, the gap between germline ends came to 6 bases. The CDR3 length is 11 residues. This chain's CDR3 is CASRDFYEQYF. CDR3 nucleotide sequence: TGTGCCAGCAGGGACTTCTACGAGCAGTACTTC.

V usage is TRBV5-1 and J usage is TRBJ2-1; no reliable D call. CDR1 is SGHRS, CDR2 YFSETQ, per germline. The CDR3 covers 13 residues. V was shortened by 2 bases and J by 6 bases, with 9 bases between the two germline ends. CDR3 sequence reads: CASSLRRFNEQFF. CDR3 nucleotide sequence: TGCGCCAGCAGCTTACGTAGATTCAATGAGCAGTTCTTC.

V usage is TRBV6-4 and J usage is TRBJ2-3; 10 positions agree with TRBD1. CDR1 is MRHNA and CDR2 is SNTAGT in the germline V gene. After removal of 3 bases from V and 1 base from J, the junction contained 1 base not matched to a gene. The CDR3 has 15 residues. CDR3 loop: CASSEGTGGTDTQYF. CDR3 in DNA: TGTGCCAGCAGTGAGGGGACAGGGGGCACAGATACGCAGTATTTT.

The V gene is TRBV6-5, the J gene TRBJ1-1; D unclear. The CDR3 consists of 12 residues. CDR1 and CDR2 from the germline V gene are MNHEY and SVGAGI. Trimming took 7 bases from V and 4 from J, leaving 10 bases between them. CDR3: CASKTRATEAFF. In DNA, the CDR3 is TGTGCCAGCAAAACGCGCGCCACTGAAGCTTTCTTT.

The CDR3 here is CASSRTTGSYGYTF. CDR3 bases: TGTGCCAGCAGCCGGACGACAGGGAGCTATGGCTACACCTTC. This chain uses TRBV3-1 (or the pseudogene TRBV3-2) with TRBJ1-2; the match to TRBD1 covers 7 bases. The trim removed 4 bases at V and 4 bases at J, leaving 6 bases unmatched. CDR1 and CDR2 from the germline V gene are LGHDT and YNNKEL (reference sequence). This CDR3 is built from 14 residues.

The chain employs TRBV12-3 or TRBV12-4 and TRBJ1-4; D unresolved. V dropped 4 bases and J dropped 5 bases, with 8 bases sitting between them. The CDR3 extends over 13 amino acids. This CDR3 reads CASSSDKNEKLFF. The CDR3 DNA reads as TGTGCCAGCAGTTCTGACAAAAATGAAAAACTGTTTTTT.

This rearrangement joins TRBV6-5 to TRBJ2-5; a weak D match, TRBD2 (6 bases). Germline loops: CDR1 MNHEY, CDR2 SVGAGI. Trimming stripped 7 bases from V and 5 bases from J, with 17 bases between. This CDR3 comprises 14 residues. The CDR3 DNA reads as TGTGCCAGCATCATGGGGAGGTCGAGGGAGACCCAGTACTTC. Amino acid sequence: CASIMGRSRETQYF.

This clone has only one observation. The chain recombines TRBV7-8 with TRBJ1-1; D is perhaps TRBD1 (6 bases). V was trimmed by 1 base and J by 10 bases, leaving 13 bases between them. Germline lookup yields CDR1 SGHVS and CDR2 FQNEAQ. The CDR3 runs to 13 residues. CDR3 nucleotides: TGTGCCAGCAGCTTAGGACAGGCCCTAAGAGCTTTCTTT. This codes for CASSLGQALRAFF. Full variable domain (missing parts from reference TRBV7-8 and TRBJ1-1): GAGVSQSPRYKVAKRGQDVALRCDPISGHVSLFWYQQALGQGPEFLTYFQNEAQLDKSGLPSDRFFAERPEGSVSTLKIQRTQQEDSAVYLCASSLGQALRAFFGQGTRLTVV.

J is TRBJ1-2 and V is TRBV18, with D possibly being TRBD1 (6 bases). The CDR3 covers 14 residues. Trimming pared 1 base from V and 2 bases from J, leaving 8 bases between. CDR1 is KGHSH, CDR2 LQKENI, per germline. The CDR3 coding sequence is TGTGCCAGCTCACCACAGGGACAAAACTATGGCTACACCTTC. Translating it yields CASSPQGQNYGYTF.

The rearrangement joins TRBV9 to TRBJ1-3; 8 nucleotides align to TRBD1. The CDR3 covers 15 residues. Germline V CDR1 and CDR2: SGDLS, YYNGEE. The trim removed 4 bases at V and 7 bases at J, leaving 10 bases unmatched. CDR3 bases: TGTGCCAGCAGCCCCGGGCAGGGGGCAGGGAACACCATATATTTT. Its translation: CASSPGQGAGNTIYF.

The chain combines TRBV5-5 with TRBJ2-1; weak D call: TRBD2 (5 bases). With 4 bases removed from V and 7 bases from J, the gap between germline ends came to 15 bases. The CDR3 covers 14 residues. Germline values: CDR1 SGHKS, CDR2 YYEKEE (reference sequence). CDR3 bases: TGTGCCAGCAGCCGGCTTGAGGGTAGGAATGAGCAGTTCTTC. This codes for CASSRLEGRNEQFF.

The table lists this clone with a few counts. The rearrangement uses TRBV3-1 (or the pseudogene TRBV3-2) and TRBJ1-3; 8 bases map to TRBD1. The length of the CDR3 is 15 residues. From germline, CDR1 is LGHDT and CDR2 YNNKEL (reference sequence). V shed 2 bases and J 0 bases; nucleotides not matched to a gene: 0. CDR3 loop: CASSQQGASGNTIYF. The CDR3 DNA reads TGTGCCAGCAGCCAACAGGGGGCCTCTGGAAACACCATATATTTT.

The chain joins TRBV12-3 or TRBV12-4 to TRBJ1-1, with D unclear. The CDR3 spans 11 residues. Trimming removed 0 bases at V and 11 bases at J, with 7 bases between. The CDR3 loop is CASSLARAAFF. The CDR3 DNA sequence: TGTGCCAGCAGTTTAGCGCGGGCCGCTTTCTTT.

The CDR3 protein is CARSLAGGLQFTDTQYF. CDR3 sequence (DNA): TGTGCCAGAAGCTTAGCGGGGGGGCTTCAGTTCACAGATACGCAGTATTTT. This chain connects TRBV5-3 to TRBJ2-3; 10 bases align to TRBD2. TRBV5-3 is flagged as an ORF with uncertain function. V lost 2 bases and J lost 2; bases outside the gene matches: 8. The CDR3 runs to 17 residues.